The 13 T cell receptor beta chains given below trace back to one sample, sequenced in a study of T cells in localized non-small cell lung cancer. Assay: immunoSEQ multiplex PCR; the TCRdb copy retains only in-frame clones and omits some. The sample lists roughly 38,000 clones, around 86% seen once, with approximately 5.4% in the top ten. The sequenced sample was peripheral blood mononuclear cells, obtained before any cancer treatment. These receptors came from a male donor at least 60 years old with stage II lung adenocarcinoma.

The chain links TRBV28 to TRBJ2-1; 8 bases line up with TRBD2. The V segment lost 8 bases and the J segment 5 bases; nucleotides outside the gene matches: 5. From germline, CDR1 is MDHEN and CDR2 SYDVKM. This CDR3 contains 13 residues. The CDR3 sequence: CASRAGADNEQFF. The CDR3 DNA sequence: TGTGCCAGCCGAGCGGGAGCCGACAATGAGCAGTTCTTC.

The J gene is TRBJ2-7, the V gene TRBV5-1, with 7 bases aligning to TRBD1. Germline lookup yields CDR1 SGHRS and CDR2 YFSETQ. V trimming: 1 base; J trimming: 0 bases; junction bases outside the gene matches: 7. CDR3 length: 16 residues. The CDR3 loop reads CASSLNSAGGSYEQYF. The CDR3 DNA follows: TGCGCCAGCAGCTTGAACTCGGCAGGGGGCTCCTACGAGCAGTACTTC.

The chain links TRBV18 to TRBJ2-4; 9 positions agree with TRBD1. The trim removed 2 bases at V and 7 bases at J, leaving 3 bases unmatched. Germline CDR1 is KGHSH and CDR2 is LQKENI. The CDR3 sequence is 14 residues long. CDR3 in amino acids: CASSPTGGLNIQYF. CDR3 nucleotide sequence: TGTGCCAGCTCACCAACAGGGGGCTTGAACATTCAGTACTTC. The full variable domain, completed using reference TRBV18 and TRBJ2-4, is NAGVMQNPRHLVRRRGQEARLRCSPMKGHSHVYWYRQLPEEGLKFMVYLQKENIIDESGMPKERFSAEFPKEGPSILRIQQVVRGDSAAYFCASSPTGGLNIQYFGAGTRLSVL.

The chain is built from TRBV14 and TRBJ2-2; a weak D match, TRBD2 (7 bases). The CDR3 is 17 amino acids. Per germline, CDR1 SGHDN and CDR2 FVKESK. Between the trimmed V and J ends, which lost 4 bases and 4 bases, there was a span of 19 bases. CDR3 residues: CASSPLGGAPGTGELFF. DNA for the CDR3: TGTGCCAGCAGCCCTTTGGGGGGGGCCCCGGGCACCGGGGAGCTGTTTTTT.

The CDR3 region is CASSTSGQGAFF. The CDR3 DNA reads as TGTGCCAGCAGTACATCGGGGCAGGGAGCTTTCTTT. V and J are TRBV6-1 and TRBJ1-1; D is possibly TRBD1 (5 bases). The CDR3 is made up of 12 amino acids. V was trimmed by 5 bases and J by 10 bases, leaving 14 bases between them. Per the germline V gene, CDR1 is MNHNS and CDR2 is SASEGT.

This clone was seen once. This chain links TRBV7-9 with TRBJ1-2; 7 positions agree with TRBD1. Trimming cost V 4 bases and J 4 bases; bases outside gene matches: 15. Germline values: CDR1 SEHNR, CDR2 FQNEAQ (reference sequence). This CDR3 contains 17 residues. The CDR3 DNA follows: TGTGCCAGCAGCTCGGGAAGCGGAAGGGGGCACGGCTATGGCTACACCTTC. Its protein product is CASSSGSGRGHGYGYTF.

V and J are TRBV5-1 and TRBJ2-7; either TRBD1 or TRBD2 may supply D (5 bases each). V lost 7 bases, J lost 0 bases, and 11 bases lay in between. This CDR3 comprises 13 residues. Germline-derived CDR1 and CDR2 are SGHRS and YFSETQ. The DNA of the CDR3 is TGCGCCAGCGCCCGGGACGGCTCCTACGAGCAGTACTTC. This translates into CASARDGSYEQYF.

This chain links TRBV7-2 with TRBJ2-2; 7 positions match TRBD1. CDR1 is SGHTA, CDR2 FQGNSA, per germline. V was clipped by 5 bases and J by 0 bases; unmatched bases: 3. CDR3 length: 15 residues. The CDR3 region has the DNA TGTGCCAGCAGCCGGACAGGAACGAACACCGGGGAGCTGTTTTTT. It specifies CASSRTGTNTGELFF.

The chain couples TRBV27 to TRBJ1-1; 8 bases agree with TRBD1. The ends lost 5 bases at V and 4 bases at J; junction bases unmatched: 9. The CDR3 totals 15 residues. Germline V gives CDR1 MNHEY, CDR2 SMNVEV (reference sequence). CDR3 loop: CASSKGQAIATEAFF. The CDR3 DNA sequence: TGTGCCAGCAGTAAGGGACAGGCGATAGCCACTGAAGCTTTCTTT.

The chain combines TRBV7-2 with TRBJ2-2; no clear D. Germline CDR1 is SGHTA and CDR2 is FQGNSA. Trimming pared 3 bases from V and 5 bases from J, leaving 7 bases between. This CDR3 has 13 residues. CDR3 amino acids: CASSLGRTGELFF. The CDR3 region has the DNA TGTGCCAGCAGCTTGGGAAGGACCGGGGAGCTGTTTTTT.

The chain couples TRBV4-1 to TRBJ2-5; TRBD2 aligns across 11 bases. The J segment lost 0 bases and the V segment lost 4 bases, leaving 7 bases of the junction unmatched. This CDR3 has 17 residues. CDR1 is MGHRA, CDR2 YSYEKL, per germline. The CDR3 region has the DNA TGCGCCAGCAGCCCCGGGACTAGCGGCATAAACCAAGAGACCCAGTACTTC. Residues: CASSPGTSGINQETQYF.

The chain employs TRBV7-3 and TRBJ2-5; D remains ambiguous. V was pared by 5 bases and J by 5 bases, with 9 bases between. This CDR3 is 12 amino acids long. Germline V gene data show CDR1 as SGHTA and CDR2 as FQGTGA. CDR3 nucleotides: TGTGCCAGCAGCCCGACTGGGGAGACCCAGTACTTC. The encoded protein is CASSPTGETQYF.

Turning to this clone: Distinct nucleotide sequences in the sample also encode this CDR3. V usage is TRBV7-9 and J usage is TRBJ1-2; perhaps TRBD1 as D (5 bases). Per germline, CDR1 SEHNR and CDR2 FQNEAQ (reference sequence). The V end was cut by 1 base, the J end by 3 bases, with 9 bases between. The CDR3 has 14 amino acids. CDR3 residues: CASSLGGTDYGYTF. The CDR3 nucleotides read TGTGCCAGCAGCTTAGGGGGCACGGACTATGGCTACACCTTC.